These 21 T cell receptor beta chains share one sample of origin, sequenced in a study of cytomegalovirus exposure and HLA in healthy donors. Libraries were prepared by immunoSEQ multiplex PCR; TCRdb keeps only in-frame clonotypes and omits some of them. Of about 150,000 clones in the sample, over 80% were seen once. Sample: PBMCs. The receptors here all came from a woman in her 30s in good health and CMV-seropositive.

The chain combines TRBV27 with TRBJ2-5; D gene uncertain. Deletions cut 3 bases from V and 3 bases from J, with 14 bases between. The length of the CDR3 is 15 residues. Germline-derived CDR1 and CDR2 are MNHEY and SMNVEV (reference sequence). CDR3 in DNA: TGTGCCAGCAGTTTCAAGGTACAGACCAAAGAGACCCAGTACTTC. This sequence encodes CASSFKVQTKETQYF.

CDR3 amino acids: CASSLGALQPQHF. In DNA, the CDR3 is TGTGCCAGCAGCCTGGGGGCGCTACAGCCCCAGCATTTT. The chain carries TRBV7-8 and TRBJ1-5; D perhaps matches TRBD1 (6 bases). CDR1 and CDR2 from the germline V gene are SGHVS and FQNEAQ. Trimming stripped 5 bases from V and 7 bases from J, with 12 bases between. The CDR3 contains 13 residues.

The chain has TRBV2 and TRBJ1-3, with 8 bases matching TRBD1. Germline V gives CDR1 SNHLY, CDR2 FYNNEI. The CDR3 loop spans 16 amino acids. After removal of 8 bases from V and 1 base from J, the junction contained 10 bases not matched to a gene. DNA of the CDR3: TGTGCCAGCGGCCTTCACCGGGACAGGTCTGGAAACACCATATATTTT. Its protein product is CASGLHRDRSGNTIYF.

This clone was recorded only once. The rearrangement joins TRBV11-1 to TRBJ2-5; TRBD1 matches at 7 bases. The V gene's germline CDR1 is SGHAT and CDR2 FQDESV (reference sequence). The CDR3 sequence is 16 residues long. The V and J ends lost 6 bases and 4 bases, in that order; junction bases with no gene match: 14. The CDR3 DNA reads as TGTGCCAGCAGTTCGAGGATCGTTTCAGGGGGAGAGACCCAGTACTTC. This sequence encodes CASSSRIVSGGETQYF.

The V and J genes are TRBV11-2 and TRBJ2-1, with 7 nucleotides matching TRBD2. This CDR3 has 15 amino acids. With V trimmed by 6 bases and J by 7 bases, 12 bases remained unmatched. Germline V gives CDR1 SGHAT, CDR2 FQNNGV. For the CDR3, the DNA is TGTGCCAGCAGATCGACGGGGCCCGGGGGGAATGAGCAGTTCTTC. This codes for CASRSTGPGGNEQFF.

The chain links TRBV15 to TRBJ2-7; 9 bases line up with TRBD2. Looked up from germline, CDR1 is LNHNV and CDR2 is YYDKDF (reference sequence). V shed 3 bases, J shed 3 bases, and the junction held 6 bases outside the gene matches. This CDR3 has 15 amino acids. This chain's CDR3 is CATSRETSGRYEQYF. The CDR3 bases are TGTGCCACCAGCAGGGAGACTAGCGGACGCTACGAGCAGTACTTC.

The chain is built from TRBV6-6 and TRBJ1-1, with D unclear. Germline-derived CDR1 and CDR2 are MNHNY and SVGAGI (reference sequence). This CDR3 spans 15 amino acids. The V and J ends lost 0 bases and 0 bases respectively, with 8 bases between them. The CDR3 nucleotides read TGTGCCAGCAGTTACTCAGGCGGTATGAACACTGAAGCTTTCTTT. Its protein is CASSYSGGMNTEAFF.

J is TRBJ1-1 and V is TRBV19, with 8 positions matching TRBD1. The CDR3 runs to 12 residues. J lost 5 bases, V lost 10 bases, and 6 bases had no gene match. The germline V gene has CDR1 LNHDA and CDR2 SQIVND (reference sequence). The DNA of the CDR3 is TGTGCCACCTCTACAGGGGGTACTGAAGCTTTCTTT. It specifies CATSTGGTEAFF. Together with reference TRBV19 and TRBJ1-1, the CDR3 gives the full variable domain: DGGITQSPKYLFRKEGQNVTLSCEQNLNHDAMYWYRQDPGQGLRLIYYSQIVNDFQKGDIAEGYSVSREKKESFPLTVTSAQKNPTAFYLCATSTGGTEAFFGQGTRLTVV.

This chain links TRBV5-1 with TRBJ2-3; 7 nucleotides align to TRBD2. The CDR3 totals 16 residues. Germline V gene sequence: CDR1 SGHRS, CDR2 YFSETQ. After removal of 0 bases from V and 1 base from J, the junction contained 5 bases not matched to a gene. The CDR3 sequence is CASSLAGGRRTDTQYF. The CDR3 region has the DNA TGCGCCAGCAGCTTGGCGGGCGGGAGACGCACAGATACGCAGTATTTT.

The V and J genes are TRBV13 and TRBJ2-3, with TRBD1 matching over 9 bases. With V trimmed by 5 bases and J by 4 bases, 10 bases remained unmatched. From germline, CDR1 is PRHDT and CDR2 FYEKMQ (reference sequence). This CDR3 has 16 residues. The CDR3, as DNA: TGTGCCAGCAGCCGTCATACAGGGGGCAACGCAGATACGCAGTATTTT. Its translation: CASSRHTGGNADTQYF.

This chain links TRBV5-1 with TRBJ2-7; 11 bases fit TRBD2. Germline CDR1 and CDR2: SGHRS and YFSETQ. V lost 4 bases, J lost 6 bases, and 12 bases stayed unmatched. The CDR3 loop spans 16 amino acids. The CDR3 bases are TGCGCCAGCAGCATCACTCCTTCCGGGACTAGCGGCGAGCAGTACTTC. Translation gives CASSITPSGTSGEQYF.

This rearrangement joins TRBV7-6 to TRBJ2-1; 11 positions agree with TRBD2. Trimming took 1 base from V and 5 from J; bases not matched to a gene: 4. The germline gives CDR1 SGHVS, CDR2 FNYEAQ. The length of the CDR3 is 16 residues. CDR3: CASSLVTLAGDNEQFF. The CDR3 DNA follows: TGTGCCAGCAGCTTAGTCACACTAGCGGGAGACAATGAGCAGTTCTTC. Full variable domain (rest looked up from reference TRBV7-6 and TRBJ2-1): GAGVSQSPRYKVTKRGQDVALRCDPISGHVSLYWYRQALGQGPEFLTYFNYEAQQDKSGLPNDRFSAERPEGSISTLTIQRTEQRDSAMYRCASSLVTLAGDNEQFFGPGTRLTVL.

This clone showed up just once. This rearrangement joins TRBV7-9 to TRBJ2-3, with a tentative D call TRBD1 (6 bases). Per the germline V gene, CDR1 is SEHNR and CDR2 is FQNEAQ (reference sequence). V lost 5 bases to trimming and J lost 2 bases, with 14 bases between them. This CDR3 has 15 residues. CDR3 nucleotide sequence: TGTGCCAGCAGCCCCTGGACAGAACTCACAGATACGCAGTATTTT. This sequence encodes CASSPWTELTDTQYF.

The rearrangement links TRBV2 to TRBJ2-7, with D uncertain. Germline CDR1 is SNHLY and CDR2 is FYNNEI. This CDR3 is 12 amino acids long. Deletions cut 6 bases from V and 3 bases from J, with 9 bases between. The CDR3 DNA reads TGTGCCAGCAGAGTCAGGATCTACGAGCAGTACTTC. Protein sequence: CASRVRIYEQYF.

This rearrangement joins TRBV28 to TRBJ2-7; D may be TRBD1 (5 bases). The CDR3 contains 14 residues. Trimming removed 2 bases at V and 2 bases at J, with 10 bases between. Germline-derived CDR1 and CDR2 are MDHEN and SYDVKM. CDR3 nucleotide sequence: TGTGCCAGCAGTTTAGGGGCCAAACCCTACGAGCAGTACTTC. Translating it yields CASSLGAKPYEQYF.

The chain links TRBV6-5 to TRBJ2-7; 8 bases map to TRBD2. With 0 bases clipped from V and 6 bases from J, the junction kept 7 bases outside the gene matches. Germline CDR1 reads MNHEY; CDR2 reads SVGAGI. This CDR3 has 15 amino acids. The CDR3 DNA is TGTGCCAGCAGTTACTCTCGGGGGGGTCGGGGCGAGCAGTACTTC. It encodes CASSYSRGGRGEQYF.

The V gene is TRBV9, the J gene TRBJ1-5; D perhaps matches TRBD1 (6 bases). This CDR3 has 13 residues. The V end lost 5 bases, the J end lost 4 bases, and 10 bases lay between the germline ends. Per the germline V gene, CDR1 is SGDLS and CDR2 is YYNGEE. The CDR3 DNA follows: TGTGCCAGCAGTAGGGGGTTGAATCAGCCCCAGCATTTT. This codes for CASSRGLNQPQHF. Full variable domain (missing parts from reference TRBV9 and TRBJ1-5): DSGVTQTPKHLITATGQRVTLRCSPRSGDLSVYWYQQSLDQGLQFLIQYYNGEERAKGNILERFSAQQFPDLHSELNLSSLELGDSALYFCASSRGLNQPQHFGDGTRLSIL.

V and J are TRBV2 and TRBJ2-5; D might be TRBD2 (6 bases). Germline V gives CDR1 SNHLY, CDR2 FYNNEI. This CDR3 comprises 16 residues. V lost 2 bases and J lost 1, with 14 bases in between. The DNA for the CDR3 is TGTGCCAGCAGTGAATCGGGACTCACCCTCCAAGAGACCCAGTACTTC. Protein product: CASSESGLTLQETQYF.

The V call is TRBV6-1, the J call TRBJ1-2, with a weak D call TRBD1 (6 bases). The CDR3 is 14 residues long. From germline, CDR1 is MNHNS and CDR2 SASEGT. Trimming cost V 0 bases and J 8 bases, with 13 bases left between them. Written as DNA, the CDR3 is TGTGCCAGCAGTGAAGCTTCTGGGGGCGGAGGCTACACCTTC. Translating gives CASSEASGGGGYTF.

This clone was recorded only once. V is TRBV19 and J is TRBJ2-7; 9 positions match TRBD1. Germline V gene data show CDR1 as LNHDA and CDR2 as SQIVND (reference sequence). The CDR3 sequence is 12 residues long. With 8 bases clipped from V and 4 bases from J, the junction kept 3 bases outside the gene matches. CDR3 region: CASGTGQYEQYF. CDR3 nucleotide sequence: TGTGCCAGTGGGACAGGGCAATACGAGCAGTACTTC.

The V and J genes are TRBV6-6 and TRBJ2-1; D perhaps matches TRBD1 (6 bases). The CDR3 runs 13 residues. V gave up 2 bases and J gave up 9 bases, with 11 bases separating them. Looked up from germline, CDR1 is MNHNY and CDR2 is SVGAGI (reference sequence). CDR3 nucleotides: TGTGCCAGCAGTTACCCAGGGGCGGCTGAGCAGTTCTTC. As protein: CASSYPGAAEQFF.